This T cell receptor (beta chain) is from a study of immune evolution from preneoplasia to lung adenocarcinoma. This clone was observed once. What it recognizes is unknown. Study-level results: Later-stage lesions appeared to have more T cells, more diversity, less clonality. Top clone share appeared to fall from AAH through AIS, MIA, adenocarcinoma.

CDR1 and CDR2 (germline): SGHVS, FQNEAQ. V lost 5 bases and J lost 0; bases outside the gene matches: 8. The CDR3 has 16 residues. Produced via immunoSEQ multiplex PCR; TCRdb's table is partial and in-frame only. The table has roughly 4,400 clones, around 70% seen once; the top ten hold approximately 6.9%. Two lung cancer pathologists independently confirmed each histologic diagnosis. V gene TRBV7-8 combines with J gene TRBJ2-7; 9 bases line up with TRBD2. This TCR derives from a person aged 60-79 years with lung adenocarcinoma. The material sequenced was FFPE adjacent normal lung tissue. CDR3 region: CASSPGLAKSSYEQYF. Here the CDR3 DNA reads TGTGCCAGCAGCCCCGGACTAGCGAAGTCCTCCTACGAGCAGTACTTC.